These 19 T cell receptor beta chains originate from one sample sequenced in a study of CD8 T cells in Susac syndrome. It was with random hexamers that about 0.45 to 1 ug RNA was reverse transcribed. A single record per CDR3 protein comes from TCRdb applying MiXCR to the immunoSEQ multiplex PCR reads. The sample lists 330,000 or so distinct CDR3 sequences, 75% to 90% seen once, with roughly 0.17% in the top ten. Material for sequencing was CD8+ T cells from PBMCs. These receptors all stem from a human donor with multiple sclerosis.

This CDR3 reads CAWSLQGPREQYF. The CDR3 DNA reads as TGTGCCTGGAGTTTACAGGGGCCACGGGAGCAGTACTTC. This chain uses TRBV30 with TRBJ2-7; TRBD1 matches at 7 bases. Germline V gives CDR1 GTSNPN, CDR2 SVGIG (reference sequence). The CDR3 length is 13 residues. The ends lost 2 bases at V and 7 bases at J; junction bases unmatched: 8.

The rearrangement uses TRBV7-2 and TRBJ2-3; 9 bases agree with TRBD2. This CDR3 has 18 amino acids. The V and J ends lost 5 bases and 5 bases, in that order; junction bases with no gene match: 17. Germline CDR1 SGHTA, CDR2 FQGNSA. CDR3: CASSVGLWGGRAQDTQYF. CDR3 DNA sequence: TGTGCCAGCAGCGTAGGACTCTGGGGCGGGAGGGCCCAAGATACGCAGTATTTT.

J is TRBJ2-1 and V is TRBV15; D may be TRBD2 (6 bases). Germline loops: CDR1 LNHNV, CDR2 YYDKDF (reference sequence). V shed 8 bases and J shed 5 bases, with 10 bases lying between them. The CDR3 is 12 amino acids. The CDR3 nucleotides read TGTGCCACCGGGACTCAAGACAATGAGCAGTTCTTC. Protein: CATGTQDNEQFF.

The chain employs TRBV12-3 or TRBV12-4 and TRBJ2-7; D may be TRBD1 (5 bases). Trimming shortened V by 5 bases and J by 5 bases, and 19 bases separated the two germline ends. This CDR3 spans 15 amino acids. The CDR3 nucleotides are TGTGCCAGCAGTCCGGACAATTCATTCGACAACGAGCAGTACTTC. This encodes CASSPDNSFDNEQYF.

A single count supports this clonotype. V and J are TRBV11-3 and TRBJ2-3; weak D call: TRBD1 (5 bases). With 2 bases removed from V and 4 bases from J, the gap between germline ends came to 13 bases. CDR1 is SGHNT and CDR2 is YENEEA in the germline V gene. The CDR3 contains 15 residues. The CDR3 protein is CASSLQTGSADTQYF. Here the CDR3 DNA reads TGTGCCAGCAGCTTACAAACAGGTTCGGCAGATACGCAGTATTTT.

The sample holds a few counts of this clonotype. This chain joins TRBV19 and TRBJ2-1; D remains unclear. This CDR3 contains 12 residues. V was clipped by 4 bases and J by 3 bases, with 4 bases between them. CDR1 is LNHDA, CDR2 SQIVND, per germline (reference sequence). As DNA, the CDR3 is TGTGCCAGTAGTAGTTTCTACAATGAGCAGTTCTTC. The encoded protein is CASSSFYNEQFF.

The chain combines TRBV2 with TRBJ2-7, with D possibly being TRBD2 (6 bases). V was shortened by 7 bases and J by 1 base, with 20 bases between the two germline ends. CDR1 SNHLY and CDR2 FYNNEI come from the germline V gene. The CDR3 spans 16 residues. CDR3 nucleotide sequence: TGTGCCAGCACCCCGACGTGGAGGGACGGATCCTACGAGCAGTACTTC. Its protein product is CASTPTWRDGSYEQYF.

The gene calls are TRBV14 and TRBJ1-1, with 11 bases identical to TRBD1. V was clipped by 4 bases and J by 0 bases; unmatched bases: 7. The CDR3 is 17 residues long. The germline V gene encodes CDR1 SGHDN and CDR2 FVKESK. Here the CDR3 reads CASSRWGQGVLNTEAFF. CDR3 nucleotides: TGTGCCAGCAGCCGGTGGGGACAGGGGGTGCTGAACACTGAAGCTTTCTTT.

The chain couples TRBV27 to TRBJ1-2; the D gene is possibly TRBD1 (5 bases). With 0 bases removed from V and 2 bases from J, the gap between germline ends came to 13 bases. The CDR3 loop spans 16 amino acids. Germline CDR1 and CDR2: MNHEY and SMNVEV (reference sequence). As DNA, the CDR3 is TGTGCCAGCAGTTTATCCGGTGGGGGTTTAAACTATGGCTACACCTTC. This codes for CASSLSGGGLNYGYTF.

Only one count was recorded for this clonotype. The rearrangement joins TRBV29-1 to TRBJ2-1; 8 positions agree with TRBD2. V was pared by 6 bases and J by 8 bases, with 3 bases of the junction left unmatched. This CDR3 has 11 residues. Germline V gene data show CDR1 as SQVTM and CDR2 as ANQGSEA. CDR3 in amino acids: CSVGGGHEQFF. The DNA of the CDR3 is TGCAGCGTAGGCGGGGGGCATGAGCAGTTCTTC.

This chain joins TRBV4-2 and TRBJ1-2, with D unresolved. The CDR3 runs to 13 residues. Trimming removed 0 bases at V and 12 bases at J, with 14 bases between. Germline V lookup: CDR1 LGHNA, CDR2 YNFKEQ. The CDR3 sequence: CASSQEAGAVHTF. The CDR3 coding sequence is TGTGCCAGCAGCCAAGAAGCGGGTGCGGTCCACACCTTC.

The J gene is TRBJ2-1, the V gene TRBV27, with TRBD1 matching over 8 bases. Germline V CDR1 and CDR2: MNHEY, SMNVEV (reference sequence). This CDR3 has 17 residues. The J segment lost 5 bases and the V segment lost 6 bases, leaving 15 bases of the junction unmatched. CDR3 loop: CASSLGQGPIVHNEQFF. In nucleotides, the CDR3 is TGTGCCAGCAGCTTAGGACAGGGACCAATTGTTCACAATGAGCAGTTCTTC.

This clonotype was detected once. The chain uses TRBV7-9 and TRBJ2-7; no clear D. Germline values: CDR1 SEHNR, CDR2 FQNEAQ (reference sequence). The CDR3 loop spans 14 amino acids. V lost 5 bases to trimming and J lost 7 bases, with 18 bases between them. CDR3 bases: TGTGCCAGCAGCCCTCCCACGAGTATCCCAGAGCAGTACTTC. It codes for CASSPPTSIPEQYF.

The chain recombines TRBV7-9 with TRBJ2-1; 7 bases agree with TRBD2. The V segment lost 2 bases and the J segment 6 bases; nucleotides outside the gene matches: 7. The germline gives CDR1 SEHNR, CDR2 FQNEAQ (reference sequence). The CDR3 runs 15 residues. CDR3: CASSLWGGDANEQFF. CDR3 DNA sequence: TGTGCCAGCAGCTTATGGGGGGGAGACGCCAATGAGCAGTTCTTC.

This clonotype was picked up one time. This chain links TRBV13 with TRBJ1-1, with 9 nucleotides matching TRBD1. V trimming: 5 bases; J trimming: 1 base; junction bases outside the gene matches: 8. Germline CDR1 is PRHDT and CDR2 is FYEKMQ (reference sequence). CDR3 length: 16 amino acids. CDR3 sequence (DNA): TGTGCCAGCAGCCCGAGGGGGACAGGGCCGAACACTGAAGCTTTCTTT. It codes for CASSPRGTGPNTEAFF.

The rearrangement joins TRBV7-2 to TRBJ2-7, with TRBD2 matching 7 bases. Looked up from germline, CDR1 is SGHTA and CDR2 is FQGNSA. Trimming removed 3 bases from V and 0 bases from J; junction bases left unmatched: 5. The CDR3 contains 15 residues. CDR3 in amino acids: CASSFFGGGSYEQYF. The CDR3 nucleotides are TGTGCCAGCAGCTTTTTTGGCGGGGGCTCCTACGAGCAGTACTTC.

The rearrangement joins TRBV7-9 to TRBJ2-1; 14 bases fit TRBD2. CDR1 is SEHNR and CDR2 is FQNEAQ in the germline V gene (reference sequence). The CDR3 sequence is 18 residues long. V lost 1 base to trimming and J lost 2 bases; unmatched junction nucleotides: 4. This CDR3 reads CASSLERLAGGTYNEQFF. DNA of the CDR3: TGTGCCAGCAGCTTAGAGCGACTAGCGGGGGGGACCTACAATGAGCAGTTCTTC.

The V call is TRBV3-1, the J call TRBJ2-7, with no clear D. Per germline, CDR1 LGHDT and CDR2 YNNKEL (reference sequence). Trimming stripped 3 bases from V and 6 bases from J, with 24 bases between. The CDR3 runs to 17 residues. Here the CDR3 reads CASSHPYPDIQTSEQYF. CDR3 DNA sequence: TGTGCCAGCAGCCACCCATACCCCGACATTCAGACGTCCGAGCAGTACTTC.

V usage is TRBV5-6 and J usage is TRBJ2-7, with D maybe TRBD1 (5 bases). The length of the CDR3 is 16 residues. Trimming left V 3 bases short and J 2 bases short, with 18 bases between. In germline, CDR1 is SGHDT, CDR2 YYEEEE. The CDR3 bases are TGTGCCAGCAGCTGGGGTGACAGCGAGTCACCCTACGAGCAGTACTTC. This encodes CASSWGDSESPYEQYF.